This T cell receptor beta chain was recovered during a study of cytomegalovirus exposure and HLA in healthy donors. Broader study findings: There was a cluster of highly shared sequence variants that was likely a sequencing artifact. The listing of roughly 160 TCR beta chains classed them as cytomegalovirus-associated.

A word on this clone: Its cognate antigen is unknown.

Use of 60 Vbeta and 13 Jbeta primers characterized the PCR. Here immunoSEQ multiplex PCR was the method, and the copy in TCRdb shows in-frame clones only, minus some. The top ten clones hold about 1.3% of a sample with some 180,000 clones, roughly 84% of them seen once. CDR3 size: 14 residues. V shed 7 bases, J shed 7 bases, and the junction held 8 bases outside the gene matches. CDR1 MDHEN and CDR2 SYDVKM come from the germline V gene. The clonotype comes from a girl between 2 and 10 years old in good health and CMV-seropositive. The sample was PBMCs. J is TRBJ2-1 and V is TRBV28; 9 bases line up with TRBD2. This CDR3 reads CASTRGRAKNEQFF. DNA for the CDR3: TGTGCCAGCACCCGCGGGAGGGCTAAAAATGAGCAGTTCTTC.